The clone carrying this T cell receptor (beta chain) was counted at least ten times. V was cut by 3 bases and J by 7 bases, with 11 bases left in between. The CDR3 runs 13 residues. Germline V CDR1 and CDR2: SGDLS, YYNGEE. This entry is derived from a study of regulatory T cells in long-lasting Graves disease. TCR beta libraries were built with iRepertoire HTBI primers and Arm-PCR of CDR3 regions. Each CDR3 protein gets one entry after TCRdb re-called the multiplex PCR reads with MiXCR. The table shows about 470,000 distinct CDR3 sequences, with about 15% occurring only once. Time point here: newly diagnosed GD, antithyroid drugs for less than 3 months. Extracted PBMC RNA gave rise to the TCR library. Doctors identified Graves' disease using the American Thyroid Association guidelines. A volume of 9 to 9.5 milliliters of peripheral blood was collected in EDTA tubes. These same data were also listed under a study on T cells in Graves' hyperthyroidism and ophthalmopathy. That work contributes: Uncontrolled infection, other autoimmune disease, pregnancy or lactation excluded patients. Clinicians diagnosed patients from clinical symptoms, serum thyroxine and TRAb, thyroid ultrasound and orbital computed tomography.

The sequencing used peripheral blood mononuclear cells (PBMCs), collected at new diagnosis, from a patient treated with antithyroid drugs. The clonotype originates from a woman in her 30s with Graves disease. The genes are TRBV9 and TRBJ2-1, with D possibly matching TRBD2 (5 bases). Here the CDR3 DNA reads TGTGCCAGCAGCGCCAGCAGCGGAAATGAGCAGTTCTTC. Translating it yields CASSASSGNEQFF. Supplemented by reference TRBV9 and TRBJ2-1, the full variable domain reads DSGVTQTPKHLITATGQRVTLRCSPRSGDLSVYWYQQSLDQGLQFLIQYYNGEERAKGNILERFSAQQFPDLHSELNLSSLELGDSALYFCASSASSGNEQFFGPGTRLTVL.